This note documents a single T cell receptor beta chain sequence. The protocol was immunoSEQ multiplex PCR, while the TCRdb copy is restricted to in-frame clones and leaves out a portion. Seen here are tens of thousands of clones, around 90% observed once, and the top ten hold about 2%. The data originate from a study of control samples from healthy donors and cancer patients. The germline V gene has CDR1 SEHNR and CDR2 FQNEAQ (reference sequence). This CDR3 has 13 amino acids. Trimming removed 2 bases from V and 7 bases from J, with 10 bases in between. This receptor was taken from a woman in her fifties or sixties with head and neck cancer. The rearrangement uses TRBV7-9 and TRBJ2-3; D remains ambiguous. The sequenced material came from PBMCs. This CDR3 is CASSLLLGNTQYF. Written as DNA, the CDR3 is TGTGCCAGCAGCTTATTATTGGGGAATACGCAGTATTTT.